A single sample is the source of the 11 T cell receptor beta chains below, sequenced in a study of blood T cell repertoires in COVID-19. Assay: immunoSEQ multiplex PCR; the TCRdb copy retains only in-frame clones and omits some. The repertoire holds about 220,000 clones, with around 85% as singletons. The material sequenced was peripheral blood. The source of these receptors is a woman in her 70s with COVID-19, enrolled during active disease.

DNA of the CDR3: TGTGCCAGCAGCGGGTCTGGGGCTTTCTTT. Residues: CASSGSGAFF. The genes are TRBV6-6 and TRBJ1-1; no firm D call. The CDR3 has 10 amino acids. With 6 bases removed from V and 11 bases from J, the gap between germline ends came to 10 bases. Germline V CDR1 and CDR2: MNHNY, SVGAGI (reference sequence).

Here the CDR3 DNA reads TGTGCCAGCAGCCCCCCGACAGGAGACACTGAAGCTTTCTTT. Translated: CASSPPTGDTEAFF. This sequence joins TRBV11-3 and TRBJ1-1; a possible D gene is TRBD1 (6 bases). CDR3 length: 14 residues. Germline CDR1 is SGHNT and CDR2 is YENEEA. Trimming removed 5 bases at V and 3 bases at J, with 13 bases between.

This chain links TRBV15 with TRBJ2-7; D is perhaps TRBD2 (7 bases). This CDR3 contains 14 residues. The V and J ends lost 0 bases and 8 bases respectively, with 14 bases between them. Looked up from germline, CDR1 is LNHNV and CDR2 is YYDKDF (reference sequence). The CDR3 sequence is CATSRDLGGRQQYF. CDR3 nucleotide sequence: TGTGCCACCAGCAGAGATCTGGGGGGGCGGCAGCAGTACTTC. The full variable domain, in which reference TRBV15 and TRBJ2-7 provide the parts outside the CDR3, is DAMVIQNPRYQVTQFGKPVTLSCSQTLNHNVMYWYQQKSSQAPKLLFHYYDKDFNNEADTPDNFQSRRPNTSFCFLDIRSPGLGDTAMYLCATSRDLGGRQQYFGPGTRLTVT.

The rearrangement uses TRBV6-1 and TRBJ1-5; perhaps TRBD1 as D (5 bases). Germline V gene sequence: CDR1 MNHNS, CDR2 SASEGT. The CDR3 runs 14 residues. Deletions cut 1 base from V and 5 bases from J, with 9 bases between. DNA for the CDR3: TGTGCCAGCAGTGAAGGAGGAGGGGATCAGCCCCAGCATTTT. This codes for CASSEGGGDQPQHF.

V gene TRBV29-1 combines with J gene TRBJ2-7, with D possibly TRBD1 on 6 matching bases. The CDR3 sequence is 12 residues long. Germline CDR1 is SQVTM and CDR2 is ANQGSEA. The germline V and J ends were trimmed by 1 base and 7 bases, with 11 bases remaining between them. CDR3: CSVEGGPKEQYF. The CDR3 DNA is TGCAGCGTTGAAGGGGGGCCAAAAGAGCAGTACTTC.

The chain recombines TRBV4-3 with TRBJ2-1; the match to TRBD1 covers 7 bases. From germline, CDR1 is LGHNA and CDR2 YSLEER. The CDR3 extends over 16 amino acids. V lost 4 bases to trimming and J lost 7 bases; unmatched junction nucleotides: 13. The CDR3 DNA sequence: TGCGCCAGCAGCCTTGGAGGAGCACAGGGGATTAATGAGCAGTTCTTC. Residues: CASSLGGAQGINEQFF.

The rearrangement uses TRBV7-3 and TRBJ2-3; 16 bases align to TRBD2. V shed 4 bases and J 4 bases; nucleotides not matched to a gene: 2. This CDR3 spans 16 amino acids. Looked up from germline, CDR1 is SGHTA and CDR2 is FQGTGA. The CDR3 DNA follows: TGTGCCAGCAGCTCGGGACTAGCGGGAGGGGCAGATACGCAGTATTTT. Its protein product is CASSSGLAGGADTQYF. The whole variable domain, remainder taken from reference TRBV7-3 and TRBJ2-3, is GAGVSQTPSNKVTEKGKYVELRCDPISGHTALYWYRQSLGQGPEFLIYFQGTGAADDSGLPNDRFFAVRPEGSVSTLKIQRTERGDSAVYLCASSSGLAGGADTQYFGPGTRLTVL.

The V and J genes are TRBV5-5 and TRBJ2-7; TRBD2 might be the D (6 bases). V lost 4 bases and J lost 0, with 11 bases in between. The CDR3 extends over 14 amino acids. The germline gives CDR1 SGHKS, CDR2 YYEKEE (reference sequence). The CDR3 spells CASSVRGLSYEQYF. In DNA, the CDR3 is TGTGCCAGCAGCGTGCGGGGACTCTCCTACGAGCAGTACTTC.

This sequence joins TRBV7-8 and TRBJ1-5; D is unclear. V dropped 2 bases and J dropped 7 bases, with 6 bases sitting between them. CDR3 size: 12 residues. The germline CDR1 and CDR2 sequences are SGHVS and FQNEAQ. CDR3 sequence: CASSLREQPQHF. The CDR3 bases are TGTGCCAGCAGCTTAAGGGAGCAGCCCCAGCATTTT.

This chain's CDR3 is CASSQGQVLYGYTF. In DNA form, the CDR3 reads TGTGCCAGCAGCCAAGGACAGGTCCTCTATGGCTACACCTTC. The rearrangement uses TRBV3-1 (or the pseudogene TRBV3-2) and TRBJ1-2; D possibly corresponds to TRBD1 (6 bases). V lost 1 base and J lost 4, with 10 bases in between. This CDR3 has 14 residues. Germline loops: CDR1 LGHDT, CDR2 YNNKEL (reference sequence).

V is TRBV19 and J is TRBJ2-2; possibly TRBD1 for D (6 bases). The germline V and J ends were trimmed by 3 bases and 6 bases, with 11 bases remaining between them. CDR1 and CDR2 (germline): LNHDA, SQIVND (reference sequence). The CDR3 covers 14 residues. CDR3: CASSIAGVAGELFF. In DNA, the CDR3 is TGTGCCAGTAGTATCGCAGGGGTGGCCGGGGAGCTGTTTTTT.